These 24 T cell receptor beta chains were sequenced from one sample in a study of shared clonotypes between healthy human individuals. Terminally differentiated effector memory CD45RA+ cells were excluded from the naive CD8 cells, which were CD45RO-negative and positively selected for CCR7. The table came from immunoSEQ multiplex PCR; TCRdb's copy has only in-frame clones and leaves some out. This table has about 2,200,000 clones, approximately 94% appearing once. Material: naive CD8+ T cells from PBMCs. The receptors come from a man aged 18 to 29 in good health. Some clones in this sample may be carry-over from other donors' samples.

This chain links TRBV10-3 with TRBJ2-5, with D tentatively TRBD1 (5 bases). The DNA matches TRBJ2-7 better at its end, which makes the J call doubtful. CDR3 length: 13 residues. From germline, CDR1 is ENHRY and CDR2 SYGVKD. Written as DNA, the CDR3 is TGTGCCATCAGTGAAGGGGCCGCCTACGAGCAGTACTTC. Its translation is CAISEGAAYEQYF.

This clone was found once. The V gene is TRBV4-1, the J gene TRBJ2-7; either TRBD1 or TRBD2 may fit D (5 bases each). Trimming cost V 2 bases and J 5 bases, with 19 bases left between them. The CDR3 is made up of 16 amino acids. Germline lookup yields CDR1 MGHRA and CDR2 YSYEKL. CDR3 sequence (DNA): TGCGCCAGCAGCCAATCTCCCCCCGGGACCCCAGACGAGCAGTACTTC. Translating gives CASSQSPPGTPDEQYF.

This clone showed up just once. The chain has TRBV28 and TRBJ2-5, with TRBD1 as a possible D gene (8 bases). Germline-derived CDR1 and CDR2 are MDHEN and SYDVKM. V shed 8 bases and J shed 3 bases, with 22 bases lying between them. This CDR3 is 16 amino acids long. This CDR3 is CASQRRTGRGKETQYF. CDR3 nucleotide sequence: TGTGCCAGCCAGCGAAGGACAGGGAGGGGGAAAGAGACCCAGTACTTC.

The V and J genes are TRBV2 and TRBJ2-2; D might be TRBD1 (5 bases). The CDR3 is 15 residues long. With 6 bases removed from V and 2 bases from J, the gap between germline ends came to 13 bases. CDR1 and CDR2 (germline): SNHLY, FYNNEI. The CDR3 reads CASRRIGVNTGELFF. CDR3 coding DNA: TGTGCCAGCAGACGAATAGGGGTCAACACCGGGGAGCTGTTTTTT. The complete variable domain, with remaining parts taken from reference TRBV2 and TRBJ2-2, reads EPEVTQTPSHQVTQMGQEVILRCVPISNHLYFYWYRQILGQKVEFLVSFYNNEISEKSEIFDDQFSVERPDGSNFTLKIRSTKLEDSAMYFCASRRIGVNTGELFFGEGSRLTVL.

The rearrangement uses TRBV28 and TRBJ2-7; 7 bases match TRBD1. Germline V lookup: CDR1 MDHEN, CDR2 SYDVKM. This CDR3 is built from 14 residues. V shed 4 bases, J shed 4 bases, and the junction held 7 bases outside the gene matches. The CDR3 sequence is CASSSRQGRYEQYF. Here the CDR3 DNA reads TGTGCCAGCAGTTCGAGACAGGGTAGGTACGAGCAGTACTTC.

The V call is TRBV6-1, the J call TRBJ2-7; 8 bases agree with TRBD1. There are 18 residues in the CDR3. With 1 base clipped from V and 8 bases from J, the junction kept 19 bases outside the gene matches. Germline V lookup: CDR1 MNHNS, CDR2 SASEGT. The CDR3 DNA sequence: TGTGCCAGCAGTGAAGGAGCGACCCGACAGGGGAGCCGGATAAAGCAGTACTTC. This encodes CASSEGATRQGSRIKQYF.

The chain employs TRBV19 and TRBJ1-1; D is possibly TRBD1 (6 bases). CDR1 is LNHDA and CDR2 is SQIVND in the germline V gene (reference sequence). The V and J ends lost 7 bases and 3 bases respectively, with 18 bases between them. This CDR3 has 15 residues. CDR3 bases: TGTGCCAGTACCCCCTCGGGGGCGACGGACACTGAAGCTTTCTTT. This translates into CASTPSGATDTEAFF.

The chain combines TRBV7-6 with TRBJ2-1, with D possibly being TRBD1 or TRBD2 (5 bases each). There are 14 residues in the CDR3. Trimming took 3 bases from V and 5 from J, leaving 11 bases between them. Germline CDR1 SGHVS, CDR2 FNYEAQ. CDR3 nucleotides: TGTGCCAGCAGCTTTGGGACCAGAAACAATGAGCAGTTCTTC. This encodes CASSFGTRNNEQFF.

The chain joins TRBV7-2 to TRBJ1-5; D unresolved. V was clipped by 5 bases and J by 4 bases, with 12 bases between them. Germline V CDR1 and CDR2: SGHTA, FQGNSA. The CDR3 is made up of 14 amino acids. Here the CDR3 reads CASSTPLANQPQHF. The CDR3 DNA reads as TGTGCCAGCAGCACCCCCTTGGCAAATCAGCCCCAGCATTTT.

The V gene is TRBV5-1, the J gene TRBJ2-3; D unclear. CDR3 size: 16 residues. Per the germline V gene, CDR1 is SGHRS and CDR2 is YFSETQ. The V end was cut by 0 bases, the J end by 3 bases, with 14 bases between. This CDR3 is CASSLVIATRTDTQYF. CDR3 DNA: TGCGCCAGCAGCTTGGTTATTGCCACCCGAACAGATACGCAGTATTTT.

On this clone: The sample holds other DNA sequences that translate to the same CDR3. This chain links TRBV27 with TRBJ2-7; no clear D gene. Germline CDR1 is MNHEY and CDR2 is SMNVEV (reference sequence). CDR3 length: 13 residues. With 3 bases removed from V and 2 bases from J, the gap between germline ends came to 8 bases. The CDR3 DNA is TGTGCCAGCAGTTTGGGCACTACCTACGAGCAGTACTTC. This sequence encodes CASSLGTTYEQYF.

Remarks on this clone: Other nucleotide sequences from this sample produce the same CDR3. The chain joins TRBV27 to TRBJ2-1; possibly TRBD1 for D (6 bases). This CDR3 has 14 residues. Trimming removed 0 bases at V and 6 bases at J, with 9 bases between. The V gene's germline CDR1 is MNHEY and CDR2 SMNVEV (reference sequence). The CDR3 DNA follows: TGTGCCAGCAGTTTATCGAGAGGGGGCAATGAGCAGTTCTTC. Translated: CASSLSRGGNEQFF.

V is TRBV27 and J is TRBJ1-2, with D hard to call. Germline V lookup: CDR1 MNHEY, CDR2 SMNVEV (reference sequence). V was cut by 7 bases and J by 9 bases, with 12 bases left in between. This CDR3 has 11 residues. This CDR3 reads CASTRPRRYTF. The CDR3 DNA reads as TGTGCCAGCACCCGCCCTAGGCGCTACACCTTC.

The chain links TRBV6-4 to TRBJ2-1; 12 bases match TRBD1. CDR1 is MRHNA, CDR2 SNTAGT, per germline. V dropped 6 bases and J dropped 7; count of bases not matched to a gene: 7. The length of the CDR3 is 15 residues. The CDR3: CASRRDRGPSNEQFF. Here the CDR3 DNA reads TGTGCCAGCAGAAGGGACAGGGGGCCAAGTAATGAGCAGTTCTTC.

The chain employs TRBV4-1 and TRBJ1-4; TRBD1 is a possible D gene (5 bases). The CDR3 totals 12 residues. The germline V gene encodes CDR1 MGHRA and CDR2 YSYEKL. V dropped 5 bases and J dropped 8 bases, with 9 bases sitting between them. The CDR3 DNA sequence: TGCGCCAGCAGCGGAGGGGTAGAAAAACTGTTTTTT. Translation: CASSGGVEKLFF.

This clone is a singleton in its sample. The chain carries TRBV7-6 and TRBJ2-7; D tentatively reads TRBD1 or TRBD2 (5 bases each). The CDR3 covers 13 residues. CDR1 is SGHVS and CDR2 is FNYEAQ in the germline V gene. Trimming took off 1 base at V and 6 bases at J, with 10 bases between the two ends. The chain's CDR3 is CASSLDGGSEQYF. The CDR3 nucleotides read TGTGCCAGCAGCTTAGATGGGGGATCCGAGCAGTACTTC.

V usage is TRBV19 and J usage is TRBJ2-1, with 7 bases lining up with TRBD1. The CDR3 is 15 amino acids. Germline lookup yields CDR1 LNHDA and CDR2 SQIVND (reference sequence). V trimming: 5 bases; J trimming: 6 bases; junction bases outside the gene matches: 10. This chain's CDR3 is CASSHTGVRGNEQFF. The CDR3 nucleotides are TGTGCCAGTAGTCACACAGGGGTCCGCGGCAATGAGCAGTTCTTC.

This clone was recorded only once. The chain joins TRBV28 to TRBJ1-1; a weak D match, TRBD1 (6 bases). Germline loops: CDR1 MDHEN, CDR2 SYDVKM. Trimming took 7 bases from V and 4 from J, leaving 13 bases between them. The CDR3 loop spans 13 amino acids. The CDR3 protein is CASTLTRGTEAFF. The CDR3 DNA reads TGTGCCAGCACCTTAACCAGGGGCACTGAAGCTTTCTTT.

A note on this clone: This CDR3 is also generated by other DNA sequences in the sample. The chain is built from TRBV19 and TRBJ2-7; TRBD2 is a possible D gene (5 bases). V was shortened by 1 base and J by 3 bases, with 13 bases between the two germline ends. CDR1 is LNHDA, CDR2 SQIVND, per germline (reference sequence). The CDR3 consists of 15 residues. In DNA, the CDR3 is TGTGCCAGTAGTATAGGACGAGGGTCGGGCTACGAGCAGTACTTC. Its translation is CASSIGRGSGYEQYF.

The chain couples TRBV4-3 to TRBJ2-4; 7 bases match TRBD2. V lost 0 bases to trimming and J lost 6 bases; unmatched junction nucleotides: 14. This CDR3 has 18 residues. The germline CDR1 and CDR2 sequences are LGHNA and YSLEER. CDR3 nucleotides: TGCGCCAGCAGCCAAGATCTACGGAGCGGGATTGCTGGAAACATTCAGTACTTC. This codes for CASSQDLRSGIAGNIQYF.

This clone was counted once. The chain recombines TRBV5-4 with TRBJ2-7, with D perhaps given as TRBD1 or TRBD2 (5 bases each). V lost 2 bases to trimming and J lost 2 bases, with 14 bases between them. The CDR3 contains 15 residues. Germline V lookup: CDR1 SGHNT, CDR2 YYREEE (reference sequence). The CDR3 spells CASSFGTPGAYEQYF. As DNA, the CDR3 is TGTGCCAGCAGCTTTGGGACCCCTGGGGCCTACGAGCAGTACTTC.

This rearrangement joins TRBV29-1 to TRBJ1-4; a weak D match, TRBD1 (6 bases). There are 14 residues in the CDR3. Germline-derived CDR1 and CDR2 are SQVTM and ANQGSEA. Trimming shortened V by 4 bases and J by 5 bases, and 14 bases separated the two germline ends. CDR3 in amino acids: CSVVGGQLNEKLFF. DNA for the CDR3: TGCAGCGTTGTCGGGGGCCAACTGAATGAAAAACTGTTTTTT.

This chain uses TRBV27 with TRBJ2-3; D perhaps matches TRBD1 (6 bases). Trimming took off 4 bases at V and 6 bases at J, with 14 bases between the two ends. CDR3 length: 14 amino acids. Germline lookup yields CDR1 MNHEY and CDR2 SMNVEV (reference sequence). The DNA for the CDR3 is TGTGCCAGCAGTTCCCCGAACAGGGAGGATACGCAGTATTTT. Translated, it gives CASSSPNREDTQYF.

This chain uses TRBV7-8 with TRBJ2-7, with 8 bases lining up with TRBD1. The CDR3 covers 17 residues. Germline V gene lookup returns CDR1 SGHVS and CDR2 FQNEAQ. Trimming cost V 4 bases and J 3 bases; bases outside gene matches: 14. The CDR3 region has the DNA TGTGCCAGCAGCTGGGGACCCGGACAGGGCGTTAACTACGAGCAGTACTTC. It yields the protein CASSWGPGQGVNYEQYF.